What follows are 7 T cell receptor beta chains derived from one specimen sequenced in a study of human T cells and chemical hapten exposure. Individual cDNA molecules (in the library) carried attached unique molecular identifiers. Using its own MiXCR run on the reads, TCRdb lists one record per CDR3 protein. The sample shows around 120,000 distinct CDR3 sequences, less than 10% of them seen only once. Unfractionated whole blood served as the source for total RNA extraction. The sequenced material came from whole blood. These receptors came from a human donor in good health. Some clones in this sample may be carry-over from other donors' samples.

V gene TRBV6-2 or TRBV6-3 combines with J gene TRBJ2-4; D ambiguous. The length of the CDR3 is 12 residues. The germline V and J ends were trimmed by 4 bases and 3 bases, with 4 bases remaining between them. Germline V gene lookup returns CDR1 MNHEY and CDR2 SVGEGT. The chain's CDR3 is CASSWGKNIQYF. The CDR3 bases are TGTGCCAGCAGTTGGGGCAAAAACATTCAGTACTTC.

V gene TRBV7-9 combines with J gene TRBJ2-1, with D possibly called TRBD1 or TRBD2 (5 bases each). This CDR3 has 16 amino acids. Germline assignment: CDR1 SEHNR and CDR2 FQNEAQ (reference sequence). The ends were cut back, 5 bases at V and 0 bases at J, with 14 bases in the middle. CDR3 loop: CASSVGGAGSYNEQFF. The CDR3, as DNA: TGTGCCAGCAGCGTCGGTGGGGCGGGCTCCTACAATGAGCAGTTCTTC.

This sequence joins TRBV7-9 and TRBJ1-5; weak D call: TRBD1 (6 bases). Germline V gives CDR1 SEHNR, CDR2 FQNEAQ (reference sequence). V shed 3 bases and J shed 0 bases, with 21 bases lying between them. The CDR3 is 19 amino acids. CDR3 sequence reads: CASSLTSRTRGDSNQPQHF. Written as DNA, the CDR3 is TGTGCCAGCAGCTTGACGTCTCGGACAAGGGGGGATAGCAATCAGCCCCAGCATTTT.

This clonotype was picked up a small number of times. V usage is TRBV21-1 and J usage is TRBJ1-4; the table's D call, TRBD1, was not checked against the DNA. TRBV21-1 is a pseudogene. This CDR3 region has 15 residues. Here the CDR3 reads CASSSRDRDNEKLFF. In DNA form, the CDR3 reads TGTGCCAGCAGCTCCCGGGACAGAGATAATGAAAAACTGTTTTTT.

This chain connects TRBV15 to TRBJ2-1; possibly TRBD1 or TRBD2 for D (5 bases each). The germline V and J ends were trimmed by 0 bases and 4 bases, with 16 bases remaining between them. Germline CDR1 and CDR2: LNHNV and YYDKDF (reference sequence). This CDR3 spans 17 amino acids. For the CDR3, the DNA is TGTGCCACCAGCAGAGATGAGGGAATGACAGTGTACAATGAGCAGTTCTTC. It encodes CATSRDEGMTVYNEQFF.

The chain carries TRBV7-2 and TRBJ2-2, with D uncertain. Germline V lookup: CDR1 SGHTA, CDR2 FQGNSA. The germline V and J ends were trimmed by 5 bases and 6 bases, with 10 bases remaining between them. The length of the CDR3 is 13 residues. The CDR3 sequence: CASSRPGAGELFF. The CDR3 bases are TGTGCCAGCAGCCGACCGGGTGCCGGGGAGCTGTTTTTT.

This clonotype has only a few counts. This chain joins TRBV5-8 and TRBJ1-1, with unresolved D. CDR1 and CDR2 from the germline V gene are SGHTS and YDEGEE. The CDR3 totals 14 residues. Trimming shortened V by 1 base and J by 2 bases, and 9 bases separated the two germline ends. The CDR3 protein is CASSLSSSNTEAFF. Here the CDR3 DNA reads TGTGCCAGCAGCTTGTCGAGCAGCAACACTGAAGCTTTCTTT.